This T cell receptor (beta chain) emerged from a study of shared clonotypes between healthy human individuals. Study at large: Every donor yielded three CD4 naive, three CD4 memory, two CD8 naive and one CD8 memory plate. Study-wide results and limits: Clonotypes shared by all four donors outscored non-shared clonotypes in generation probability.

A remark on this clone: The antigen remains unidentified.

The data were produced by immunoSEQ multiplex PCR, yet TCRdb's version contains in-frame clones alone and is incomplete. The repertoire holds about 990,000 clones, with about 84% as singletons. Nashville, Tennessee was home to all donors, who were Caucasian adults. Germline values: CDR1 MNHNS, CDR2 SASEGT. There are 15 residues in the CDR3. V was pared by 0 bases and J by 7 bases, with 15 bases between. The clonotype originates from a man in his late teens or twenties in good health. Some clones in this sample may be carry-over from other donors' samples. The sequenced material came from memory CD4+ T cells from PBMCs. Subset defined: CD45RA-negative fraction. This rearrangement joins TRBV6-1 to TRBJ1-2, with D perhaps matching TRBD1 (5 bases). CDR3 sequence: CASSEADSSRRGYTF. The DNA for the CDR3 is TGTGCCAGCAGTGAAGCAGACAGTTCGAGGCGTGGCTACACCTTC.